This T cell receptor (beta chain) was observed in a study of breast tumors, draining lymph nodes, adjacent tissues. Breast cancer patients provided tissue from their axillary draining lymph nodes. TCRdb reprocessed the multiplex PCR reads with MiXCR, giving one entry per CDR3 protein. The sample lists 150,000 to 200,000 distinct CDR3 sequences, roughly a third occurring once. This clonotype was observed a handful of times. CDR1 MNHEY and CDR2 SMNVEV come from the germline V gene (reference sequence). The CDR3 consists of 15 residues. V lost 2 bases and J lost 0, with 10 bases in between. Specimen: axillary lymph node tissue. The receptor was isolated from a female donor with breast cancer. Some clones in this sample may be carry-over from other donors' samples. The rearrangement joins TRBV27 to TRBJ1-2; D gene unclear. The CDR3 DNA reads as TGTGCCAGCAGTTTAAAACGGGAAGCTAACTATGGCTACACCTTC. The encoded protein is CASSLKREANYGYTF.